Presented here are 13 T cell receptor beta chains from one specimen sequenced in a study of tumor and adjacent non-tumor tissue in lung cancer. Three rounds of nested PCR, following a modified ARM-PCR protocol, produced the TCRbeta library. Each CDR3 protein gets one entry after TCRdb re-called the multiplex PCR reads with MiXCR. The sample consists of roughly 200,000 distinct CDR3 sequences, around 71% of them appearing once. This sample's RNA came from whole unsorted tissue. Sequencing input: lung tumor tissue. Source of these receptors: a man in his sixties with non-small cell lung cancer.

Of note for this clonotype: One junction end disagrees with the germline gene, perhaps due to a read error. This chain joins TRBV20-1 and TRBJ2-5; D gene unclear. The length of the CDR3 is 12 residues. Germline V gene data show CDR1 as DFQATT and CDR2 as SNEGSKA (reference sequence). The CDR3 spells CCARDDSETQYF. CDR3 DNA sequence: TGCTGTGCTAGAGACGACTCAGAGACCCAGTATTTC.

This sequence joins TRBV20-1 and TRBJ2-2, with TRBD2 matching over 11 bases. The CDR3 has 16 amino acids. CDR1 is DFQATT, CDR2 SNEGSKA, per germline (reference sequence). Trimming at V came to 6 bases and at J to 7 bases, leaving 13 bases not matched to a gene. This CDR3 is CSAGFGTSGSIGELFF. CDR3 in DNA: TGCAGTGCCGGGTTCGGGACTAGCGGTAGCATCGGGGAGCTGTTTTTT.

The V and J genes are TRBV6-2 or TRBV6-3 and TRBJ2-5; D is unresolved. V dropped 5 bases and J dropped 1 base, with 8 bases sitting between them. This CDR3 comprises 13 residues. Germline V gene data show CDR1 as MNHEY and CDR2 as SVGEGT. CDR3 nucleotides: TGTGCCAGCAGTGTGGACGCCCAAGAGACCCAGTACTTC. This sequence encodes CASSVDAQETQYF.

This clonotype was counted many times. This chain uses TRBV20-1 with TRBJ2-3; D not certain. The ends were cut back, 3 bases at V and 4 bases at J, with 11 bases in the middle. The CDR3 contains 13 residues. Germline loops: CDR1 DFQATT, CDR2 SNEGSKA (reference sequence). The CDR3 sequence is CSARGVTADTQYF. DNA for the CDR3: TGCAGTGCTAGGGGCGTCACCGCAGATACGCAGTATTTT.

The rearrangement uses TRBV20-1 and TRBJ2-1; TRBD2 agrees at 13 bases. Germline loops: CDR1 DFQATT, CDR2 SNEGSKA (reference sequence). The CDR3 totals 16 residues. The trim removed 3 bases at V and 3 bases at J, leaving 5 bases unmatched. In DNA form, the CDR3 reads TGCAGTGCTAGTCAGACTAGCGGGGGGCTCTACAATGAGCAGTTCTTC. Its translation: CSASQTSGGLYNEQFF.

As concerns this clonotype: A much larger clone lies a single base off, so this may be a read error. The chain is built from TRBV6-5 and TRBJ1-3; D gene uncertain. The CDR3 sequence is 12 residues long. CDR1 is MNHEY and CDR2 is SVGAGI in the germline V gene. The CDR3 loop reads CATEDVGKTIYF. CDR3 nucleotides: TGTGCCACCGAGGACGTTGGAAAGACCATATATTTT.

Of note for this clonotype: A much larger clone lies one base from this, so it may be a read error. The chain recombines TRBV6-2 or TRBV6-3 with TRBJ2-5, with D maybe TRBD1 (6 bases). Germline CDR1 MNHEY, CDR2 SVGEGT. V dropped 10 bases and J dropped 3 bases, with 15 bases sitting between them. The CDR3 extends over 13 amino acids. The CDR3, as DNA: TGTGCCATCCGGGACACGAATAAAGAGACCCAGTACTTC. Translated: CAIRDTNKETQYF.

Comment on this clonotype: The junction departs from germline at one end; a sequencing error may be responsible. The CDR3 DNA reads TGTGCCAACAGCTTGGATCTGAATACTGAAGCTTTCTTT. Protein product: CANSLDLNTEAFF. The rearrangement links TRBV11-2 to TRBJ1-1; no definite D call. The CDR3 contains 13 residues. In germline, CDR1 is SGHAT, CDR2 FQNNGV.

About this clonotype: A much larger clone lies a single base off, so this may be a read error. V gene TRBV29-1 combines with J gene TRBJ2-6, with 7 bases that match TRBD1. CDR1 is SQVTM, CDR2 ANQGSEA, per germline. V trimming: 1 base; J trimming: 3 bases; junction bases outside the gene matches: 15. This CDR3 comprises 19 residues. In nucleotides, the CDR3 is TGCAGCGTTGAAGTGAGGCTAAACAGGGGTTCGGATGGGGCCAACGTCCTGACTTTC. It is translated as CSVEVRLNRGSDGANVLTF.

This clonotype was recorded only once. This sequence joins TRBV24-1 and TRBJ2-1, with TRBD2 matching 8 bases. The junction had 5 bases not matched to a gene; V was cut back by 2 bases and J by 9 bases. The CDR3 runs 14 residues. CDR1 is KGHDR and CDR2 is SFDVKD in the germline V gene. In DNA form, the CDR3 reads TGTGCCACCAGTGATTGGACTAGCAAGAGTGAGCAGTTCTTC. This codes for CATSDWTSKSEQFF.

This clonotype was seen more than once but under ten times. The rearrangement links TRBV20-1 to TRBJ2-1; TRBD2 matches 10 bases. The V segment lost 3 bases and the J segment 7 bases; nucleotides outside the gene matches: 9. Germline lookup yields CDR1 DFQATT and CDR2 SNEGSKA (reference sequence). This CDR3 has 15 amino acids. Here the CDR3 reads CSASLSSGRWNEQFF. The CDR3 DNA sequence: TGCAGTGCTAGTCTAAGTAGCGGGAGGTGGAATGAGCAGTTCTTC.

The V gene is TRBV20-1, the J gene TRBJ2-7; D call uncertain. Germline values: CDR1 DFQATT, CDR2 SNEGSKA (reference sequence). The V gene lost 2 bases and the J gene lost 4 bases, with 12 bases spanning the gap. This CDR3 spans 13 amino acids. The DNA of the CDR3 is TGCAGTGCTAGAACCGATAACCCGTACGAGCAGTACTTC. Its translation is CSARTDNPYEQYF.

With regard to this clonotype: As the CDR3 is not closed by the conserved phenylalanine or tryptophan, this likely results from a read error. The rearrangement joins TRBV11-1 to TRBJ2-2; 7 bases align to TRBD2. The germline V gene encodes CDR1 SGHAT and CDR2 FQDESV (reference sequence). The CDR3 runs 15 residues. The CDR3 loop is CVSSRLAGGTGELFY. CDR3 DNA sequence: TGTGTCAGTAGCCGACTAGCTGGCGGCACCGGGGAGCTGTTTTAT.